The 20 T cell receptor beta chains below were found in one sample sequenced in a study of blood T cells in healthy people across ages. For the second PCR, which ran for roughly 7 to 11 cycles, a sample-barcoded 5' primer and a J-beta primer mix were used. TCRdb reprocessed the 5' RACE reads with MiXCR, giving one entry per CDR3 protein. The top ten hold around 13% of the sample, which has over 950,000 distinct CDR3 sequences, around two fifths seen once. The sample taken for sequencing was blood. The source of these receptors is a man between 18 and 35 years old in good health.

This chain joins TRBV7-2 and TRBJ1-6; 7 positions agree with TRBD1. CDR1 and CDR2 from the germline V gene are SGHTA and FQGNSA. This CDR3 comprises 15 residues. The V and J ends lost 4 bases and 7 bases, in that order; junction bases with no gene match: 7. The CDR3 protein is CASSWGQRTNSPLHF. The CDR3 DNA reads as TGTGCCAGCAGCTGGGGACAGAGAACCAATTCACCCCTCCACTTT.

This clonotype was counted a few times. J is TRBJ2-1 and V is TRBV4-1; maybe TRBD1 (6 bases). Germline V gene data show CDR1 as MGHRA and CDR2 as YSYEKL. The CDR3 extends over 19 amino acids. The germline V and J ends were trimmed by 2 bases and 2 bases, with 22 bases remaining between them. CDR3 region: CASSQHSELDRTTYNEQFF. The CDR3 bases are TGCGCCAGCAGCCAACACTCCGAACTTGACAGGACCACCTACAATGAGCAGTTCTTC.

The table lists this clonotype with a few counts. V usage is TRBV5-1 and J usage is TRBJ2-5, with D unclear. Germline CDR1 is SGHRS and CDR2 is YFSETQ. The CDR3 is made up of 14 amino acids. Trimming took 7 bases from V and 1 from J, leaving 14 bases between them. The CDR3 region is CASGSGVAQETQYF. CDR3 bases: TGCGCCAGCGGATCAGGAGTTGCCCAAGAGACCCAGTACTTC.

This clonotype was seen a handful of times. J is TRBJ1-5 and V is TRBV16, with D unresolved. Germline CDR1 reads KGHSY; CDR2 reads FQNENV. CDR3 length: 15 amino acids. V was shortened by 5 bases and J by 1 base, with 12 bases between the two germline ends. The CDR3 spells CASSKSPPSNQPQHF. The CDR3 bases are TGTGCCAGCAGCAAAAGCCCTCCGAGCAATCAGCCCCAGCATTTT.

The CDR3 spells CSARRGALGQGKGEAFF. In DNA form, the CDR3 reads TGCAGTGCTAGGAGGGGAGCATTGGGACAGGGAAAAGGTGAAGCTTTCTTT. This chain links TRBV20-1 with TRBJ1-1, with 9 bases that match TRBD1. The germline gives CDR1 DFQATT, CDR2 SNEGSKA (reference sequence). CDR3 length: 17 residues. The trim removed 3 bases at V and 7 bases at J, leaving 18 bases unmatched.

Details on this clonotype: A read error may produce the germline difference seen at one junction end. The chain uses TRBV27 and TRBJ1-5; the D gene is possibly TRBD1 (5 bases). The CDR3 sequence is 13 residues long. The V gene's germline CDR1 is MNHEY and CDR2 SMNVEV (reference sequence). CDR3 residues: CASSLGTNQPRHF. DNA of the CDR3: TGTGCCAGCAGTTTGGGGACCAATCAGCCCCGGCATTTT.

The V and J genes are TRBV7-2 and TRBJ1-6; 8 bases align to TRBD1. Germline trimming cut 7 bases from V and 8 bases from J; bases unmatched to any gene: 7. The CDR3 consists of 14 residues. Germline CDR1 reads SGHTA; CDR2 reads FQGNSA. CDR3 protein: CASTATGVHSPLHF. The CDR3 DNA is TGTGCCAGCACCGCGACAGGGGTTCATTCACCCCTCCACTTT. Filled out from reference TRBV7-2 and TRBJ1-6, the complete variable domain reads GAGVSQSPSNKVTEKGKDVELRCDPISGHTALYWYRQSLGQGLEFLIYFQGNSAPDKSGLPSDRFSAERTGGSVSTLTIQRTQQEDSAVYLCASTATGVHSPLHFGNGTRLTVT.

The gene calls are TRBV6-6 and TRBJ2-2, with 9 bases identical to TRBD1. CDR3 length: 17 amino acids. The V and J ends lost 0 bases and 5 bases, in that order; junction bases with no gene match: 7. Germline CDR1 and CDR2: MNHNY and SVGAGI (reference sequence). CDR3 DNA: TGTGCCAGCAGTTACTCGGACAGGGGAAGGAATACCGGGGAGCTGTTTTTT. This translates into CASSYSDRGRNTGELFF.

This clonotype was seen a few times. The chain recombines TRBV20-1 with TRBJ2-7; 8 positions agree with TRBD1. The germline V gene has CDR1 DFQATT and CDR2 SNEGSKA (reference sequence). The junction had 3 bases not matched to a gene; V was cut back by 3 bases and J by 2 bases. This CDR3 comprises 13 residues. This CDR3 is CSASGQGAYEQYF. The CDR3 nucleotides read TGCAGTGCTAGCGGACAGGGAGCCTACGAGCAGTACTTC.

The genes are TRBV2 and TRBJ2-4, with 9 positions matching TRBD2. CDR1 and CDR2 from the germline V gene are SNHLY and FYNNEI. The V segment lost 2 bases and the J segment 0 bases; nucleotides outside the gene matches: 11. The CDR3 length is 19 residues. CDR3 nucleotides: TGTGCCAGCAGTGAATCTCCTAGCGGGGCAAAACTAGCCAAAAACATTCAGTACTTC. As protein: CASSESPSGAKLAKNIQYF.

This chain links TRBV14 with TRBJ2-6; D is unclear. CDR3 size: 16 residues. Germline loops: CDR1 SGHDN, CDR2 FVKESK. Deletions cut 6 bases from V and 1 base from J, with 13 bases between. The CDR3 spells CASSRTVGSGANVLTF. In DNA, the CDR3 is TGTGCCAGCAGTAGGACGGTGGGGTCTGGGGCCAACGTCCTGACTTTC.

This clonotype came up a few times. This rearrangement joins TRBV7-2 to TRBJ2-3; D remains unclear. The germline V gene encodes CDR1 SGHTA and CDR2 FQGNSA. V was shortened by 1 base and J by 6 bases, with 14 bases between the two germline ends. This CDR3 is built from 15 residues. The CDR3 region is CASSLVYGVMDTQYF. The CDR3 DNA reads as TGTGCCAGCAGCTTAGTGTATGGGGTTATGGATACGCAGTATTTT.

This clonotype was counted at least ten times. This chain links TRBV7-2 with TRBJ1-1; no definite D call. This CDR3 comprises 12 residues. CDR1 SGHTA and CDR2 FQGNSA come from the germline V gene. Between the trimmed V and J ends, which lost 3 bases and 2 bases, there was a span of 4 bases. CDR3 nucleotide sequence: TGTGCCAGCAGCTTTTCAAACACTGAAGCTTTCTTT. As protein: CASSFSNTEAFF.

There are many counts of this clonotype. V is TRBV4-3 and J is TRBJ2-3, with D possibly TRBD1 on 6 matching bases. Trimming shortened V by 2 bases and J by 7 bases, and 19 bases separated the two germline ends. The germline CDR1 and CDR2 sequences are LGHNA and YSLEER. The CDR3 has 16 residues. Here the CDR3 DNA reads TGCGCCAGCAGCCAATTAAGGACAGCCGGCACTTATACGCAGTATTTT. This gives the protein CASSQLRTAGTYTQYF.

The V call is TRBV3-1, the J call TRBJ1-1; D gene unclear. CDR1 and CDR2 (germline): LGHDT, YNNKEL (reference sequence). Trimming took 8 bases from V and 11 from J, leaving 12 bases between them. CDR3 size: 10 residues. DNA of the CDR3: TGTGCCAGCTATGGTGAGATGGCTTTCTTT. It encodes CASYGEMAFF.

This clonotype was seen a few times. In nucleotides, the CDR3 is TGTGCCAGCAGTCCCATCGGTGGTGAGCAGTTCTTC. Translating it yields CASSPIGGEQFF. The rearrangement joins TRBV28 to TRBJ2-1; D remains unclear. CDR1 is MDHEN and CDR2 is SYDVKM in the germline V gene. The CDR3 sequence is 12 residues long. V lost 5 bases and J lost 9, with 11 bases in between. The variable domain in full, with the rest retrieved from reference TRBV28 and TRBJ2-1, is DVKVTQSSRYLVKRTGEKVFLECVQDMDHENMFWYRQDPGLGLRLIYFSYDVKMKEKGDIPEGYSVSREKKERFSLILESASTNQTSMYLCASSPIGGEQFFGPGTRLTVL.

The rearrangement uses TRBV28 and TRBJ1-2, with 7 bases identical to TRBD1. The length of the CDR3 is 15 residues. The ends lost 6 bases at V and 8 bases at J; junction bases unmatched: 15. In germline, CDR1 is MDHEN, CDR2 SYDVKM. DNA for the CDR3: TGTGCCAGCAGCCCCCGGGACAGACCTTGGATGGGCTACACCTTC. This sequence encodes CASSPRDRPWMGYTF.

CDR3 residues: CASSQDGRTNTEAFF. As DNA, the CDR3 is TGCGCCAGCAGCCAAGATGGTCGGACAAACACTGAAGCTTTCTTT. This chain connects TRBV4-1 to TRBJ1-1; the D gene is possibly TRBD1 (5 bases). V lost 0 bases and J lost 2, with 10 bases in between. The germline V gene has CDR1 MGHRA and CDR2 YSYEKL. This CDR3 spans 15 amino acids.

This clonotype was seen many times. The rearrangement uses TRBV29-1 and TRBJ1-5; maybe TRBD1 (6 bases). Germline V lookup: CDR1 SQVTM, CDR2 ANQGSEA. The CDR3 has 15 residues. V dropped 4 bases and J dropped 9 bases, with 22 bases sitting between them. This CDR3 reads CSVGGGPGKGMPQHF. In DNA form, the CDR3 reads TGCAGCGTTGGAGGGGGACCGGGGAAAGGCATGCCCCAGCATTTT.

The chain links TRBV27 to TRBJ1-2, with D possibly TRBD1 on 5 matching bases. CDR1 and CDR2 (germline): MNHEY, SMNVEV (reference sequence). Trimming left V 4 bases short and J 5 bases short, with 14 bases between. The CDR3 extends over 14 amino acids. CDR3 in DNA: TGTGCCAGCAGTTACGGGGGTTTAGGGTATGGCTACACCTTC. The encoded protein is CASSYGGLGYGYTF.